This record looks at one T cell receptor (beta chain) sequence and its context. Methods used by the authors: Reference gene primer amplification gave nucleated cell count estimates. This table comes from immunoSEQ multiplex PCR, and its TCRdb copy is limited to in-frame clones, with some not included. V, J and clone size were drawn from that table, and D and trimming were deduced from the DNA. Found here are roughly 150,000 clones, less than 85% of them singletons; the top ten hold 7% to 10%. Per the germline V gene, CDR1 is LGHDT and CDR2 is YNNKEL (reference sequence). The J segment lost 5 bases and the V segment lost 2 bases, leaving 7 bases of the junction unmatched. The CDR3 runs 16 residues. This specimen belongs to a study of blood T cell repertoires in COVID-19. For the study at large: Samples taken during acute and convalescent COVID-19 were collected in the United States, Italy and Spain. T cells, B-cell-depleted T cells, or PBMCs supplied cDNA or gDNA.

Seattle patient enrollment occurred during active infection, with longitudinal follow-up thereafter. The chain is built from TRBV3-1 (or the pseudogene TRBV3-2) and TRBJ2-5; 11 nucleotides match TRBD2. The receptor was derived from a woman aged 55-75 years with COVID-19, enrolled during active disease. The material sequenced was peripheral blood. CDR3 loop: CASSQLLAGGGETQYF. The CDR3 DNA reads TGTGCCAGCAGCCAACTTCTAGCGGGGGGTGGTGAGACCCAGTACTTC.